This T cell receptor beta chain was observed in a study of CD8 T cells in Susac syndrome. Findings and caveats of the study: It was acknowledged in the study that its TCR sequencing and HLA analysis involved a relatively small number of individuals.

With respect to this clonotype: Its antigen is unknown.

Negative isolation was applied to CD8+ and CD4+ T cells, and FACS enrichment was applied to TEMRA cells. Reverse transcription used about 0.45 to 1 ug RNA and random hexamers. Amplification of TCR beta CDR3 by immunoSEQ multiplex PCR spanned 54 Vbeta and 13 Jbeta. TCRdb reprocessed the immunoSEQ multiplex PCR reads with MiXCR, giving one entry per CDR3 protein. The sample carries about 250,000 distinct CDR3 sequences, around 93% recorded once. CDR1 SGHDT and CDR2 YYEEEE come from the germline V gene. V was cut by 9 bases and J by 6 bases, with 19 bases left in between. This CDR3 comprises 14 residues.

The sample was CD4+ T cells from PBMCs. The TCR sequence derives from a human donor with multiple sclerosis. The rearrangement joins TRBV5-6 to TRBJ2-4; D might be TRBD1 or TRBD2, each matching 6 bases. DNA for the CDR3: TGTGCCACCGGCGAAGAGGGGGGATCAAACATTCAGTACTTC. It encodes CATGEEGGSNIQYF. Full variable domain (outside the CDR3, taken from reference TRBV5-6 and TRBJ2-4): DAGVTQSPTHLIKTRGQQVTLRCSPKSGHDTVSWYQQALGQGPQFIFQYYEEEERQRGNFPDRFSGHQFPNYSSELNVNALLLGDSALYLCATGEEGGSNIQYFGAGTRLSVL.